Following are 4 T cell receptor beta chains from one sample sequenced in a study of T cells expressing NK-cell markers. After re-calling the 5' RACE reads, TCRdb lists one entry per CDR3 protein, DNA absent. Seen in this sample are 300,000 or so distinct CDR3 sequences; the ten most common clones hold more than 3.5%. The sample consisted of blood T cells: a sorted CD56 or NKG2C T cell subset, CD4+ or CD8+ T cells, or bulk PBMC T cells (not recorded which). These receptor sequences come from a woman aged 18-70 years in good health.

This chain connects TRBV24-1 to TRBJ2-1; TCRdb selects TRBD1, and the lack of DNA leaves this call unchecked. The CDR3 is 13 amino acids. Germline CDR1 and CDR2: KGHDR and SFDVKD. The CDR3 spells CATSDRGRNEQFF.

CDR3 sequence: CASSTRGTRYGYTF. The V call is TRBV3-1, the J call TRBJ1-2. This CDR3 has 14 amino acids. CDR1 and CDR2 from the germline V gene are LGHDT and YNNKEL (reference sequence).

The CDR3 loop is CASRTSGRQETQYF. The rearrangement joins TRBV6-1 to TRBJ2-5; TCRdb indicates TRBD2, and absent DNA this call remains unverified. Germline V lookup: CDR1 MNHNS, CDR2 SASEGT. This CDR3 spans 14 amino acids.

This CDR3 reads CASSQVTSGGNNEQFF. The chain carries TRBV4-3 and TRBJ2-1; the D gene TCRdb calls, TRBD2, cannot be checked with no DNA. Germline lookup yields CDR1 LGHNA and CDR2 YSLEER. The CDR3 totals 16 residues.